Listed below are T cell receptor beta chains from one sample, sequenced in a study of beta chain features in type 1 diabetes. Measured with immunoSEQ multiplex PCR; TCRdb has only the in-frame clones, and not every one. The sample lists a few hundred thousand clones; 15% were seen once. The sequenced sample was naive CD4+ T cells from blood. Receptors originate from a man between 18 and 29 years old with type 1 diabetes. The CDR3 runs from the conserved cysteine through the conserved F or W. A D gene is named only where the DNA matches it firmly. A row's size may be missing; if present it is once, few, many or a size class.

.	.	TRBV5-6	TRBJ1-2	TGTGCCAGCAGCTTGGTGGGCAGGGAAGATGGCTACACCTTC	CASSLVGREDGYTF
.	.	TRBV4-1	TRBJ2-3	TGCGCCAGCAGCCAAGAGAGAAGGAGGTCGCCAGATACGCAGTATTTT	CASSQERRRSPDTQYF
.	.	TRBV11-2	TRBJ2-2	TGTGCCAGCCCTACCACGTCGGGGGTTGGCGGGGAGCTGTTTTTT	CASPTTSGVGGELFF
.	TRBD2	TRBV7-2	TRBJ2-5	TGTGCCAGCAGTGGTCCGACTAGCGGGCGAGGCCCGCCAAAGACCCAGTACTTC	CASSGPTSGRGPPKTQYF
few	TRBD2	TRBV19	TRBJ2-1	TGTGCCAGTAGTCCCGGGACTAGCGGATACAATGAGCAGTTCTTC	CASSPGTSGYNEQFF
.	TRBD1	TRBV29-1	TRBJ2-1	TGCAGCGTTGGAGCTTCCGGCAGGGGGCAGAGAGGTGAGCAGTTCTTC	CSVGASGRGQRGEQFF
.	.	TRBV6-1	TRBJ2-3	TGTGCCAGTAGTACGGCAACGAGGGATACGCAGTATTTT	CASSTATRDTQYF
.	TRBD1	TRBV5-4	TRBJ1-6	TGTGCCAGCAGCACAGGGGGCGAAAATTCACCCCTCCACTTT	CASSTGGENSPLHF
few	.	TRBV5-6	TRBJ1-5	TGTGCCAGCAGCTCCAGGGTAGGCACTGTCAGCAATCAGCCCCAGCATTTT	CASSSRVGTVSNQPQHF
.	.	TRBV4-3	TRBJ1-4	TGCGCCAGCAGCCAAGAATGGGGGGGAGCAACTAATGAAAAACTGTTTTTT	CASSQEWGGATNEKLFF
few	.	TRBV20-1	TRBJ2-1	TGCAGTGCTGTTTTTTCGGGTGAGCAGTTCTTC	CSAVFSGEQFF
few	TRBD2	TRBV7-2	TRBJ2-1	TGTGCCAGCACCTCATGGACTAGTCGGAATGAGCAGTTCTTC	CASTSWTSRNEQFF
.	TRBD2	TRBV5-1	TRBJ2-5	TGCGCCAGCAGCTTGACTAGCGGATGGAAGACCCAGTACTTC	CASSLTSGWKTQYF
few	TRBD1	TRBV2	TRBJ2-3	TGTGCCAGCAATCGGGACAGGGGGGCAGATACGCAGTATTTT	CASNRDRGADTQYF
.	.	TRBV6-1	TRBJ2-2	TGTGCTAACGAGGGGAACACCGGGGAGCTGTTTTTT	CANEGNTGELFF
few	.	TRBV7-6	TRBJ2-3	TGTGCCAGCAGCCCAAGGACTTTTCTAGGGGGAGATACGCAGTATTTT	CASSPRTFLGGDTQYF
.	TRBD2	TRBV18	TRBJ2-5	TGTGCCAGCTCACCGAGCGGGGAAGAGACCCAGTACTTC	CASSPSGEETQYF
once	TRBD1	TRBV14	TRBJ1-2	TGTGCCAGCAGCTCCCGGACAGGGGGGCTTGGCTACACCTTC	CASSSRTGGLGYTF
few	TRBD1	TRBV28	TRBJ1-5	TGTGCCAGCAGCTATAACAGGGGGCAGAGCAATCAGCCCCAGCATTTT	CASSYNRGQSNQPQHF
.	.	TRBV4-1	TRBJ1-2	TGCGCCAGCAGCCGAGGGGGAGAGGGTGGCTACACCTTC	CASSRGGEGGYTF
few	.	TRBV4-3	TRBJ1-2	TGCGCCAGCAGCCAAGCGACATCTAACTATGGCTACACCTTC	CASSQATSNYGYTF
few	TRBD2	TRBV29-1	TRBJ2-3	TGCAGCGTTGAAGATGTTAGGCGGGGGGGTAGGGATACGCAGTATTTT	CSVEDVRRGGRDTQYF